This T cell receptor beta chain was sequenced for a study of cytomegalovirus exposure and HLA in healthy donors (dated by TCRdb to the late 2010s). Some background on the complete study: An earlier analysis of several hundred of the donors reported about 300 Gb of sequence data and roughly 120 million unique TCR beta sequences obtained from approximately 180 million T cells. The study combined high-throughput TCR immunosequencing, statistical association of individual TCRs with disease status, and machine learning to predict cytomegalovirus infection status. Of the approximately 400 genotyped donors, 80% to 90% were placed in the genetic ancestry cluster associated with self-reported Caucasian donors. Every repertoire in the discovery cohort had been generated on one and the same sequencing platform. Rather than drawing on any new phenotypic data, the later analysis identified candidate immune exposures from TCR beta sequences and the way those sequences occurred across donors. In a later analysis, previously published TCR beta repertoires from 550 to 700 donors were re-analyzed and high-resolution HLA genotyping was added so that TCR occurrence patterns could be studied. The number of typed donors differed by locus: roughly 629-640 for A, B, C, DRB1 and DQB1; 500 to 550 for DQA1; 606 for DPA1; and around 490 for DPB1. Genome-wide SNP genotypes for about 60% of the 666 donors were used in a later genetic analysis, which treated that subset as a discovery cohort. On average, roughly 240,000 unique TCR beta nucleotide sequences were sequenced per donor among about 400 genotyped donors of the cohort, with around 19% of those sequences being non-productive. The study profiled the T cell repertoires of fewer than 850 subjects by immunosequencing and related them to cytomegalovirus serostatus. An early release that covered about 600 HLA-typed donors contained about 300 gigabases of sequencing data and about 93 million unique TCR sequences. The aim of the study was to test whether cataloging public T cell receptors could identify signatures of past pathogen exposure. Because of strong linkage in the cohort, roughly five DR-DQ haplotypes were treated as single units for association and clustering. Alongside the repertoire data, information on donor age, sex, ethnicity and CMV serostatus was compiled. HLA typing included class I and class II loci at four-digit resolution. To decide whether each TCR beta V gene segment behaved as functional or pseudogenic, an earlier analysis of approximately 590 of the donors relied on high-throughput TCR beta sequencing. Besides the first cohort of approximately 670 subjects, a separate validation cohort made up of roughly 120 different subjects was used. Study-level results and caveats: Sequencing depth was assumed to be roughly uniform across donors in the presence/absence analyses, though that assumption may not hold. Across donors, most TCR sequences were observed very rarely, whereas some public TCRs were present in many individuals. Some IMGT-functional V segments, including TRBV6-2 and TRBV6-3, could not be distinguished by the 87-base-pair reads and were therefore excluded. In a later analysis, most CMV-associated TCR beta chains were found to appear HLA-restricted, with HLA associations seemingly driven largely by CMV exposure. Because some donors lacked HLA typing at each locus, the association tests relied only on the typed subset. Compared with equally common non-associated chains, HLA-associated TCR beta chains in a later analysis were more clonally expanded and had lower generation probabilities. Linkage disequilibrium might explain the correlated functional status among segregating V segments, but an unknown experimental factor could not be ruled out. The classifier was reported to diagnose cytomegalovirus status with high specificity and sensitivity in both the original and validation cohorts. In a later analysis, TCR association rates were found to vary across HLA loci, with the most associated TCRs seen for DRB1 alleles and the fewest for HLA-C alleles. The only immune exposure information available for the cohort was CMV serostatus. In a later analysis, about 17,000 TCR beta sequences were associated with specific HLA alleles at a false discovery rate of 0.05. A further reported finding was that TCR beta sequences accurately predicted the HLA-A and HLA-B alleles for most subjects in the first cohort. Compared with the 666-donor mean, donors in an Asian-associated ancestry cluster had fewer N-insertions in productive TCRs, according to a later genetic analysis. When HLA alleles, especially DR and DQ, strongly co-occurred, TCR associations were difficult to assign to individual alleles. It was suggested by the authors that the approach could potentially be generalized to other disease states and immunological phenotypes. In this cohort, only TCR beta chains were sequenced, and detectable features were limited by the absence of alpha or paired-chain data. In vitro tests confirmed that a few of the cytomegalovirus-associated TCR beta chains recognize cytomegalovirus antigens. In the study, roughly 160 TCR beta chains were listed as associated with cytomegalovirus. In an earlier analysis of several hundred of the donors, most TCR beta V segments were observed in productive rearrangements about 87% or about 30% of the time, broadly matching IMGT annotations. The earlier analysis of a few hundred of the donors excluded some 16 rarely observed V segments, including chromosome 9 orphons, because counts were too low. A group of highly shared sequence variants was considered likely to be a technical artifact of the sequencing pipeline. A later analysis reported that several top co-occurrence clusters appeared linked to parvovirus B19, influenza, CMV and Epstein-Barr virus. V-gene and J-gene trimming of TCR beta chains was associated with a missense DCLRE1C variant in a later genetic analysis, and the association was replicated in an independent cohort.

Turning to this clone: Its antigen is not yet known. Per-base quality was not reported, and no clone a single base away is much larger than it.

Preparation of the library involved the immunoSEQ multiplex PCR assay. A mixture of 60 forward primers for TCR Vbeta segments and 13 reverse primers for TCR Jbeta segments was used in the multiplex PCR. Amplification of the CDR3 region of rearranged TCR beta genes was performed with a multiplex PCR assay on genomic DNA. On the Illumina HiSeq System, the amplified TCR beta libraries were sequenced as 87-base-pair reads. The authors' pipeline ran thus. A later analysis tallied roughly 78 million unique TCR beta chains across the 666 repertoires, and approximately 12 million of those chains were shared by two or more donors. Raw reads were error-corrected and collapsed into unique sequences by a nearest-neighbor algorithm in which closely related sequences were merged to remove PCR and sequencing errors. To assign V, D and J gene segments, CDR3 sequences were aligned to IMGT reference sequences. For a sequence to be retained, a match of at least six nucleotides to both a V gene segment and a J gene segment was required. Rearrangements were called productive when the CDR3 lacked stop codons and stayed in frame with V and J; all others were non-productive. CDR3 was defined by IMGT convention, running from the second conserved V-encoded cysteine to the conserved J-encoded phenylalanine. The earlier analysis of roughly 590 of the donors excluded any sequence lacking an unambiguous match to a single V gene segment. An earlier analysis of 550 to 650 of the donors classified V segments as functional when productive rearrangements were above 56.7% and as segregating when the standard deviation between donors was above 5%. A statistical classification framework was developed to diagnose cytomegalovirus status using the catalog of TCR beta chain sequences. V and J gene assignment, in a later analysis, came from comparing TCR nucleotide sequences with IMGT/GENE-DB human TR gene sequences. In a later analysis, CDR3 sequences and most-parsimonious VDJ recombination scenarios were assigned using the TCRdist pipeline. In a later analysis, every TCR beta chain was defined by the combination of its CDR3 amino acid sequence and its V-gene family, and reads without a unique V-gene family were dropped. As a way to deal with suspected cross-contamination and a sequencing artifact, a later analysis dropped hundreds of nucleotide sequences that were highly shared and had low generation probability. For each public chain, a later analysis derived a clonal expansion index from normalized ranks of inferred template counts within each repertoire. Generation probabilities in a later analysis came from a VDJ recombination model fitted to out-of-frame rearrangements, and those results were checked against IGoR. In a later analysis, hypergeometric tests were used to score TCR-TCR, TCR-HLA and TCR-CMV co-occurrence, with a repertoire-size bias correction applied to TCR pairs. In a later analysis, false discovery rates were estimated by permuting HLA or CMV assignments 20 times. In a later analysis, co-occurring TCRs were grouped using DBSCAN, and TCRdist sequence similarity was added for clustering within HLA-allele-positive subsets. Repertoires with fewer than 30,000 or more than 120,000 public chains, plus five repertoires with anomalous nucleotide sharing, were excluded from co-occurrence clustering. TCRdb carries this immuneACCESS record with in-frame sequences only. Its versions omit some clonotypes, under half of them owing to an unresolved V gene in the studies checked, with the rest unexplained. That table gives V, J and clone size, and the DNA gave D and trimming. This sample lists roughly 90,000 clones; approximately 84% were detected once. The ten largest make up around 2.3% of the sample.

CDR3 length: 14 amino acids, cysteine to phenylalanine. CDR3 DNA is the only sequence kept; it has 42 bases, read in frame from the first base. For this chain, trimming is 1 base at the V end and 7 bases at the J end, and the number of junction bases without a gene match is 3. For CDR1 and CDR2, the germline V gene (reference sequence) lists GTSNPN and SVGIG. The cohort consisted of hundreds of healthy bone marrow donors. All cohort members were sampled while nominally healthy, although unrecorded immune exposures were likely present. The donor tested CMV seronegative and was one of the 352 seronegative cohort members. A peripheral blood sample was provided by each donor, and peripheral blood mononuclear cells were used for TCR beta sequencing. Genomic DNA extraction from the blood cell samples was performed with the Qiagen DNeasy Blood Extraction Kit.

The chain is assembled from TRBV30 and TRBJ1-4, with 10 central nucleotides matching TRBD1. This clonotype was sampled from a man between 18 and 29 years old in good health and CMV-seronegative. Sequences were obtained from PBMCs. This receptor carries the CDR3 CAWSAGTGAEKLFF. The DNA sequence is as follows: TGTGCCTGGAGTGCCGGGACAGGGGCTGAAAAACTGTTTTTT.